The clone carrying this TCR beta chain was seen once. No antigen is known for it. This sample was taken from a study of blood T cells in healthy people across ages. Overall study results and limits: Nothing was known about donor CMV status, and this possibly confounded expanded clonotype changes.

V was clipped by 3 bases and J by 7 bases; unmatched bases: 5. The CDR3 totals 16 residues. A sample-barcoded 5' primer and a J-beta primer mix were used in a second PCR of about 6 to 11 cycles. A template-switch adaptor containing 12 random nucleotides labeled each cDNA molecule. Each CDR3 protein is one row after TCRdb ran MiXCR on the 5' RACE reads. Of 650,000 or so distinct CDR3 sequences listed, roughly half are singletons. The chain links TRBV12-3 or TRBV12-4 to TRBJ2-3; 15 bases fit TRBD2. This TCR came from an elderly woman in good health. What was sequenced was blood. CDR3 in DNA: TGTGCCAGCAGTTTCGGGACTAGCGGGGGGCTTTATACGCAGTATTTT. Residues: CASSFGTSGGLYTQYF.